These 10 T cell receptor beta chains share one sample of origin, sequenced in a study of cytomegalovirus exposure and HLA in healthy donors. A multiplex PCR was run with 60 Vbeta primers and 13 Jbeta primers. TCRdb keeps only in-frame clones here, not all; method: immunoSEQ multiplex PCR. The sample holds approximately 110,000 clones, around 78% seen once. The sequencing input was PBMCs. Source of these receptors: a man aged 50-59 years in good health and CMV-seronegative.

V and J are TRBV2 and TRBJ2-4; TRBD2 matches 13 bases. With 4 bases clipped from V and 8 bases from J, the junction kept 8 bases outside the gene matches. This CDR3 spans 16 amino acids. Germline assignment: CDR1 SNHLY and CDR2 FYNNEI. In DNA, the CDR3 is TGTGCCAGCAGTGTAACCGGGACTAGCGGGGTTGACATTCAGTACTTC. Its translation: CASSVTGTSGVDIQYF.

J is TRBJ2-2 and V is TRBV21-1; TRBD1 was called by the table and not checked on the DNA. TRBV21-1 is a recognized pseudogene. This CDR3 region has 16 residues. The CDR3 DNA follows: TGTGCCAGCAGCAAAGATTACAGGGGGCGCACCGGGGAGCTGTTTTTT. As protein: CASSKDYRGRTGELFF.

The chain has TRBV5-4 and TRBJ1-2; TRBD1 agrees at 7 bases. J gave up 4 bases and V 3 bases, and 9 bases lay outside the gene matches. Germline V gives CDR1 SGHNT, CDR2 YYREEE (reference sequence). The CDR3 loop spans 15 amino acids. This CDR3 reads CASSWGQSGTYGYTF. CDR3 DNA: TGTGCCAGCAGCTGGGGACAGAGCGGCACCTATGGCTACACCTTC.

This chain connects TRBV6-6 to TRBJ2-5, with unresolved D. Looked up from germline, CDR1 is MNHNY and CDR2 is SVGAGI (reference sequence). Trimming took off 5 bases at V and 5 bases at J, with 18 bases between the two ends. The CDR3 is 15 amino acids. CDR3 loop: CASSGRGVTVETQYF. CDR3 DNA sequence: TGTGCCAGCAGTGGCCGCGGAGTTACTGTGGAGACCCAGTACTTC.

The chain recombines TRBV7-2 with TRBJ1-2, with D possibly TRBD1 on 5 matching bases. Germline CDR1 and CDR2: SGHTA and FQGNSA. This CDR3 has 13 amino acids. V lost 0 bases and J 4 bases, leaving 6 bases between the germline ends. CDR3: CASSLAGAYGYTF. The CDR3 nucleotides read TGTGCCAGCAGCTTAGCAGGGGCCTATGGCTACACCTTC.

The genes are TRBV4-1 and TRBJ1-2; weak D call: TRBD1 (5 bases). Trimming pared 4 bases from V and 8 bases from J, leaving 23 bases between. The germline gives CDR1 MGHRA, CDR2 YSYEKL. The CDR3 contains 16 residues. CDR3 sequence: CASSRDEKGRGDGYTF. As DNA, the CDR3 is TGCGCCAGCAGCCGAGATGAAAAAGGGAGGGGTGACGGCTACACCTTC.

This chain links TRBV4-3 with TRBJ2-2; TRBD2 aligns across 12 bases. Germline lookup yields CDR1 LGHNA and CDR2 YSLEER. The CDR3 totals 18 residues. V shed 0 bases and J 10 bases; nucleotides not matched to a gene: 12. The CDR3 bases are TGCGCCAGCAGCCAAGAGCCTAGCGGGGGGGCTTCTCCAGCGGAGCTGTTTTTT. It is translated as CASSQEPSGGASPAELFF.

The CDR3 DNA sequence: TGTGCCATCACAGGGGGCATAGGCAATCAGCCCCAGCATTTT. This codes for CAITGGIGNQPQHF. The chain combines TRBV27 with TRBJ1-5; 9 bases map to TRBD1. The CDR3 consists of 14 residues. Germline V CDR1 and CDR2: MNHEY, SMNVEV (reference sequence). V was clipped by 10 bases and J by 2 bases; unmatched bases: 6.

The V and J genes are TRBV2 and TRBJ1-6, with D maybe TRBD1 (5 bases). CDR1 is SNHLY, CDR2 FYNNEI, per germline. The CDR3 covers 15 residues. V dropped 4 bases and J dropped 8 bases, with 15 bases sitting between them. CDR3 loop: CASSAGPAGDSPLHF. The CDR3 bases are TGTGCCAGCAGTGCGGGCCCGGCGGGGGATTCACCCCTCCACTTT.

The chain employs TRBV15 and TRBJ1-5; D is undetermined. This CDR3 has 14 amino acids. In germline, CDR1 is LNHNV, CDR2 YYDKDF (reference sequence). With 1 base removed from V and 0 bases from J, the gap between germline ends came to 4 bases. CDR3 in DNA: TGTGCCACCAGCAGAGTAGATAGCAATCAGCCCCAGCATTTT. This translates into CATSRVDSNQPQHF.